At least ten counts were recorded for the clone carrying this TCR beta chain. What it binds is not known. The output of every sequencing run, over 160 million TCR-beta sequences, came from 15-18 subjects. TCRdb reprocessed the 5' RACE reads with MiXCR, giving one entry per CDR3 protein. Of about 120,000 distinct CDR3 sequences detected, more than 2.5% appear once; the ten largest clones hold over 1%. This entry belongs to a study of neurological immune-mediated disorders. Overall study results and limits: Sharing of CDR3 amino acid sequences among expanded clones across subjects was absent, suggesting private repertoires in all groups.

Sequencing was carried out using PBMCs. The receptor was derived from a woman in her 30s with multiple sclerosis.

The DNA for the CDR3 is TGTGCCAGCAGCTCCCGGGGTGCGGAGACCCAGTACTTC. It specifies CASSSRGAETQYF. This chain links TRBV7-6 with TRBJ2-5, with TRBD2 as a possible D gene (5 bases). Looked up from germline, CDR1 is SGHVS and CDR2 is FNYEAQ. This CDR3 contains 13 residues. V lost 4 bases and J lost 5, with 11 bases in between.